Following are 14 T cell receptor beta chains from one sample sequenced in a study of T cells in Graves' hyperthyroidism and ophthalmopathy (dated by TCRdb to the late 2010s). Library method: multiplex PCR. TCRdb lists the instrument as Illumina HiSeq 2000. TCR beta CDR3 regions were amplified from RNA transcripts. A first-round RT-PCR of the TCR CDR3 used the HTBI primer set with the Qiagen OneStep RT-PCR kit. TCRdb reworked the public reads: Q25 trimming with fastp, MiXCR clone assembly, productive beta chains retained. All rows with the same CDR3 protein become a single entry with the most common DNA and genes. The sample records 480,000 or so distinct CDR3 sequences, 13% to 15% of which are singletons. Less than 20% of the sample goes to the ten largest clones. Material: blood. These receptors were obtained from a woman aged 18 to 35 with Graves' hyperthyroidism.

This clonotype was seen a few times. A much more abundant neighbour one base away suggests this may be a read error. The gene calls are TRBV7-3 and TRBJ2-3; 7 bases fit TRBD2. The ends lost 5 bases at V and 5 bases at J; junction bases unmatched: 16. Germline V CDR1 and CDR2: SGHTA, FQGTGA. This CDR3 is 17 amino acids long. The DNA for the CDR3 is TGTGCCAGCAGCAATTCCGGGGGGAGGGCCGTTATAGATACGCAGTATTTT. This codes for CASSNSGGRAVIDTQYF.

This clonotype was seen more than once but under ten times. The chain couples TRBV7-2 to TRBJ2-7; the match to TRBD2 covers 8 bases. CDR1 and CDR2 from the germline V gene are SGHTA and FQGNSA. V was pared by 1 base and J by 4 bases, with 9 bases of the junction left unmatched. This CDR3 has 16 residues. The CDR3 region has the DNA TGTGCCAGCAGCTTAGTTGGTAGCGGGGCTTTGTACGAGCAGTACGTC. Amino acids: CASSLVGSGALYEQYV.

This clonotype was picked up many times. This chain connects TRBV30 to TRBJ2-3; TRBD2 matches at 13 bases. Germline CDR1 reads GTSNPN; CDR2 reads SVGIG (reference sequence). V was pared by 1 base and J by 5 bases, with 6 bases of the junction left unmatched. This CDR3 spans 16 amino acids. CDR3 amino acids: CAWSDGTSGAGDTQYF. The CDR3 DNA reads TGTGCCTGGAGTGACGGGACTAGCGGGGCGGGAGATACGCAGTATTTT.

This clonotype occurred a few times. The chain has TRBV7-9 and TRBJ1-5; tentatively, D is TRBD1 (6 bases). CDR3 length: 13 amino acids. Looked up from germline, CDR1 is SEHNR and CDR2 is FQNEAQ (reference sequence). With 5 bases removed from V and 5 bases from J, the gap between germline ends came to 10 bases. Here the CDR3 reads CASSRTDDQPQHF. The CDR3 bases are TGTGCCAGCAGCCGGACAGATGATCAGCCCCAGCATTTT.

In nucleotides, the CDR3 is TGCGCCAGCAGCCTATCACTAGCGGAGATCACAGATACGCAGTATTTT. Translating it yields CASSLSLAEITDTQYF. V gene TRBV4-1 combines with J gene TRBJ2-3; 8 positions agree with TRBD2. The trim removed 4 bases at V and 2 bases at J, leaving 8 bases unmatched. CDR1 and CDR2 from the germline V gene are MGHRA and YSYEKL. The CDR3 is 16 residues long.

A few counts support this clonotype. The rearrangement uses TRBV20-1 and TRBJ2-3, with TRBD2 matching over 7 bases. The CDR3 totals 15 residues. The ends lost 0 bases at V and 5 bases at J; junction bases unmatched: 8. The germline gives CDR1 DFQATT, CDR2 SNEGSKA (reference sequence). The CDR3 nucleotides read TGCAGTGCTAGAGATTTGCGGGAGTCCGGAGATACGCAGTATTTT. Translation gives CSARDLRESGDTQYF.

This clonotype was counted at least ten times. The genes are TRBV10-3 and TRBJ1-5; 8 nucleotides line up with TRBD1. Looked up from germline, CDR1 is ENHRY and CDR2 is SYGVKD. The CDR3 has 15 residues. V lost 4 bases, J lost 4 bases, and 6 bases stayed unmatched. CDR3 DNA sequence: TGTGCCATCAGTGCGGACAGGGAAGGGAATCAGCCCCAGCATTTT. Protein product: CAISADREGNQPQHF.

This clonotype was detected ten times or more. The CDR3 loop is CASSFLSGGYTF. For the CDR3, the DNA is TGTGCCAGCAGCTTCCTTAGCGGTGGCTACACCTTC. V usage is TRBV11-2 and J usage is TRBJ1-2; D remains ambiguous. The CDR3 runs 12 residues. The V end lost 3 bases, the J end lost 7 bases, and 9 bases lay between the germline ends. Germline loops: CDR1 SGHAT, CDR2 FQNNGV.

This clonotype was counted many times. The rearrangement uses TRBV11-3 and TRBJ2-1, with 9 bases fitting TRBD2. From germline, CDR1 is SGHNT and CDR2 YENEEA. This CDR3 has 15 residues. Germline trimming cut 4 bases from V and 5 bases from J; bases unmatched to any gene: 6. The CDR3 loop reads CASSSEREVNNEQFF. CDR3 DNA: TGTGCCAGCAGCTCCGAGCGGGAGGTAAACAATGAGCAGTTCTTC.

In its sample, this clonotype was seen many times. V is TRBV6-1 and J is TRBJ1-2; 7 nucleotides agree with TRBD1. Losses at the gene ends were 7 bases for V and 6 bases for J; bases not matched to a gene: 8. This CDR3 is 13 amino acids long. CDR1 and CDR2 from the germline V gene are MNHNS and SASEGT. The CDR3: CASKTGVSDGYTF. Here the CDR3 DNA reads TGTGCCAGCAAAACAGGGGTTTCTGATGGCTACACCTTC.

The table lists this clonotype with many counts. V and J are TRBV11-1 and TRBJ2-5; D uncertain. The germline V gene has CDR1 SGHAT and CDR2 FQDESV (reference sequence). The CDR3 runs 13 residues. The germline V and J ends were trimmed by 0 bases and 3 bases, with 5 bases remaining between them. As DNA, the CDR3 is TGTGCCAGCAGCTTAGCCCCTAAAGAGACCCAGTACTTC. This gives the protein CASSLAPKETQYF.

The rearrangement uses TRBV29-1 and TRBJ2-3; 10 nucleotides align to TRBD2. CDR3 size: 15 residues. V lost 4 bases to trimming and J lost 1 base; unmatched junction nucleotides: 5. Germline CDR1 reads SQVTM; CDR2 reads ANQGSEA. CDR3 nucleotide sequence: TGCAGCGTTGGAGCGGGGGGGCCCGGCACAGATACGCAGTATTTT. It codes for CSVGAGGPGTDTQYF.

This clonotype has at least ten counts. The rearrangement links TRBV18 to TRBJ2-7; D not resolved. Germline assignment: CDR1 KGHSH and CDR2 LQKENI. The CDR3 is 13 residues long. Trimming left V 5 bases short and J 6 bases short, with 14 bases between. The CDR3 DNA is TGTGCCAGCTCAGCCGGAGCGAATCCCGAGCAGTACTTC. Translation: CASSAGANPEQYF.

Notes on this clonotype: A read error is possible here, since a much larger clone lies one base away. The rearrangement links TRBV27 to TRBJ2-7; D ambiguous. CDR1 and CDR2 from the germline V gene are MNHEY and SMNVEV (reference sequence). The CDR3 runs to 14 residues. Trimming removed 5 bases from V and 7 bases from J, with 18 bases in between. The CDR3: CASSPAAPTNEQYF. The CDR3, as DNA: TGTGCCAGCAGTCCAGCCGCGCCAACTAATGAGCAGTACTTC.